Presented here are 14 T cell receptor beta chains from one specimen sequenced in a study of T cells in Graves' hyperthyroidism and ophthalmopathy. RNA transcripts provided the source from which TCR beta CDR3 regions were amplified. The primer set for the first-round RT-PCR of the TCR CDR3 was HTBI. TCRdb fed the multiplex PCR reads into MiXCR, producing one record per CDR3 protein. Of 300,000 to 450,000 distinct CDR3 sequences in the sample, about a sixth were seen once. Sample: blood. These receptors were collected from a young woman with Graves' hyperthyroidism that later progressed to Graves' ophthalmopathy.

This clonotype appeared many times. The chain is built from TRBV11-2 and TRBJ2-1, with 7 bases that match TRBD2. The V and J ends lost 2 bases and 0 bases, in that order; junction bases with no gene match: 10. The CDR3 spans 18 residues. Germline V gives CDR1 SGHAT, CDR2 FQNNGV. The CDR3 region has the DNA TGTGCCAGCAGCTTATCAATTTCAGCGGGGAGCTCCTACAATGAGCAGTTCTTC. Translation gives CASSLSISAGSSYNEQFF.

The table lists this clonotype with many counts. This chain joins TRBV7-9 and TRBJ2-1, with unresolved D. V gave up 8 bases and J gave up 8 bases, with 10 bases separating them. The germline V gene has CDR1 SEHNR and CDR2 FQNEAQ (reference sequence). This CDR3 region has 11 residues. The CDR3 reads CASYFDDEQFF. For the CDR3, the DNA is TGTGCCAGCTACTTCGACGATGAGCAGTTCTTC. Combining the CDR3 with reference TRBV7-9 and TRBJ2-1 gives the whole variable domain DTGVSQNPRHKITKRGQNVTFRCDPISEHNRLYWYRQTLGQGPEFLTYFQNEAQLEKSRLLSDRFSAERPKGSFSTLEIQRTEQGDSAMYLCASYFDDEQFFGPGTRLTVL.

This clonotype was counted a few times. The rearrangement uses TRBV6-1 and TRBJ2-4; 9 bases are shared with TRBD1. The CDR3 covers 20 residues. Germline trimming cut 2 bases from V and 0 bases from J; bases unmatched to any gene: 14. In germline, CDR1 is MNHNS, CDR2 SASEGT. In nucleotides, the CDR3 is TGTGCCAGCAGTGAATCTCGTTGGGTACAGGGGGCTGTAGCCAAAAACATTCAGTACTTC. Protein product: CASSESRWVQGAVAKNIQYF.

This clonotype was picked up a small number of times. The CDR3 loop reads CASSFEGVYDNEQFF. The DNA for the CDR3 is TGTGCCAGCAGCTTTGAGGGAGTATATGACAATGAGCAGTTCTTC. The rearrangement links TRBV7-2 to TRBJ2-1; D may be TRBD2 (5 bases). Per the germline V gene, CDR1 is SGHTA and CDR2 is FQGNSA. Trimming took off 3 bases at V and 5 bases at J, with 14 bases between the two ends. The CDR3 is 15 residues long.

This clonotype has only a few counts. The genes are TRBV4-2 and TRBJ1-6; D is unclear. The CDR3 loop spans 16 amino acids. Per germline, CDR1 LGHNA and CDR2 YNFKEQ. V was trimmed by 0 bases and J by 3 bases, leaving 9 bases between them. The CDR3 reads CASSQDGSFYNSPLHF. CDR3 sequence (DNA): TGTGCCAGCAGCCAAGATGGGAGTTTCTATAATTCACCCCTCCACTTT.

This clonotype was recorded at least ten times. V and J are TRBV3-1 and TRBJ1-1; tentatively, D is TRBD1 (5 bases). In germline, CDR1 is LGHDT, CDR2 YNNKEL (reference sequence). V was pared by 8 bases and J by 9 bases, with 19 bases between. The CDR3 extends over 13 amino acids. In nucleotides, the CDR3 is TGTGCCAGCGGCTCCGGGACCGATTCGAAAGCTTTCTTT. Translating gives CASGSGTDSKAFF.

The CDR3 bases are TGTGCCACCAGTGATCCCTTTATACGGGACCGATACAATGAGCAGTTCTTC. Translation: CATSDPFIRDRYNEQFF. J is TRBJ2-1 and V is TRBV24-1; D could derive from TRBD1 or TRBD2 (5 bases each). Per the germline V gene, CDR1 is KGHDR and CDR2 is SFDVKD. Trimming shortened V by 3 bases and J by 4 bases, and 18 bases separated the two germline ends. The CDR3 covers 17 residues.

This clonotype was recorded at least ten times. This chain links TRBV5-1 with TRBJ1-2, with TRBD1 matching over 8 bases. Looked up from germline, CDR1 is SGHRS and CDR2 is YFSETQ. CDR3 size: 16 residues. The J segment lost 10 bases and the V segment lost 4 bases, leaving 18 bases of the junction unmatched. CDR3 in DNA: TGCGCCAGCAGCCGCCACCTTCAGGACAGGGACTGGGACTACACCTTC. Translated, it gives CASSRHLQDRDWDYTF.

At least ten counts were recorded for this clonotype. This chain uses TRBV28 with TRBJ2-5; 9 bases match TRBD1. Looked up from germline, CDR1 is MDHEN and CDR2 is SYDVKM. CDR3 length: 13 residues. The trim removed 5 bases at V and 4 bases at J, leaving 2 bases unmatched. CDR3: CASSTGGAETQYF. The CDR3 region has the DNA TGTGCCAGCAGTACAGGGGGCGCAGAGACCCAGTACTTC.

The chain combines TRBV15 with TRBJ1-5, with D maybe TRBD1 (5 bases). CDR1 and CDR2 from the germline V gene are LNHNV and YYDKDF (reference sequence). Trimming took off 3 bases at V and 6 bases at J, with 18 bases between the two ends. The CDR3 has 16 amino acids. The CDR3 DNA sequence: TGTGCCACCAGCAGGGGGGGTCAGGACGGCCCTCAGCCCCAGCATTTT. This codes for CATSRGGQDGPQPQHF.

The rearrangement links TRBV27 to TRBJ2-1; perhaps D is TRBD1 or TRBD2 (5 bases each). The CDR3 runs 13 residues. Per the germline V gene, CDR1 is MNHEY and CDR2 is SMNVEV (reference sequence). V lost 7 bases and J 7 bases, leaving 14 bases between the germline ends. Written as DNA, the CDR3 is TGTGCCAGCAACCAGGGTTCGGGGAATGAGCAGTTCTTC. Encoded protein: CASNQGSGNEQFF.

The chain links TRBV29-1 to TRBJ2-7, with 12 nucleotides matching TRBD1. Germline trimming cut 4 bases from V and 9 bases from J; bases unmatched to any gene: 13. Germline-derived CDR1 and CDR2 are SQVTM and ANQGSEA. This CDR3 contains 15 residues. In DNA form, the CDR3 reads TGCAGCGTTGGCGGTTCGGGGACAGGGGGCGGGGGGCAGTACTTC. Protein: CSVGGSGTGGGGQYF.

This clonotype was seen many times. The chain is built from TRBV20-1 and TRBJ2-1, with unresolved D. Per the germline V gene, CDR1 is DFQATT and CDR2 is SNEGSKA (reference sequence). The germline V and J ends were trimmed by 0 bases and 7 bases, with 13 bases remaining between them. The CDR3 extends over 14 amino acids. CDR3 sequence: CSARDPWMTNEQFF. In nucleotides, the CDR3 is TGCAGTGCTAGAGATCCCTGGATGACTAATGAGCAGTTCTTC.

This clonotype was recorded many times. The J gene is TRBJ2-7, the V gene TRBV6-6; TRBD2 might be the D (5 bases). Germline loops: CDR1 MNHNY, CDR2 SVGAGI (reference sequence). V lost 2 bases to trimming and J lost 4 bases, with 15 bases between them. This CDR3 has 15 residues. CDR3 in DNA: TGTGCCAGCAGTTACGTGACTGGAGGATCGTACGAGCAGTACTTC. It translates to CASSYVTGGSYEQYF.